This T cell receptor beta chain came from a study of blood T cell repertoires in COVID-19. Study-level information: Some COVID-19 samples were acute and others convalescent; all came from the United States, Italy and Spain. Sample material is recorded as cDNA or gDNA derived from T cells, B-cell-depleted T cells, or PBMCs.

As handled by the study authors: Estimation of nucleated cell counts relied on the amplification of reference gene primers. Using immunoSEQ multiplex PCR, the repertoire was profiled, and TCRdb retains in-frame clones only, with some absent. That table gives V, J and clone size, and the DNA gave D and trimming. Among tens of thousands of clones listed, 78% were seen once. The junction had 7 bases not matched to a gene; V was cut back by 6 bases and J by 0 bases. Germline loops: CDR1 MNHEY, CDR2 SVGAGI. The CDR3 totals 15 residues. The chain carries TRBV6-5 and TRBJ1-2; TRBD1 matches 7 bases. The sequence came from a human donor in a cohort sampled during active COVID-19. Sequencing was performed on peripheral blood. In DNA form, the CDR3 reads TGTGCCAGCAGACGCGACAGGGATTCTAACTATGGCTACACCTTC. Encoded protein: CASRRDRDSNYGYTF.